The next 10 T cell receptor beta chains were all read from a single sample in a study of blood T cell repertoires in COVID-19. Generated by immunoSEQ multiplex PCR, the TCRdb table keeps only in-frame clones and is missing some. The sample holds 110,000 or so clones, 85% seen once. Sequencing input: peripheral blood. The origin of the receptors is a human donor in a cohort sampled during active COVID-19.

The chain recombines TRBV19 with TRBJ1-5, with D unclear. This CDR3 is built from 15 residues. Trimming took off 2 bases at V and 0 bases at J, with 8 bases between the two ends. Germline CDR1 is LNHDA and CDR2 is SQIVND (reference sequence). The CDR3 sequence is CASSILSDSNQPQHF. DNA for the CDR3: TGTGCCAGTAGTATACTTTCAGATAGCAATCAGCCCCAGCATTTT.

The chain uses TRBV6-2 or TRBV6-3 and TRBJ2-7, with a possible D match to TRBD2 (6 bases). Looked up from germline, CDR1 is MNHEY and CDR2 is SVGEGT. The V and J ends lost 2 bases and 6 bases respectively, with 11 bases between them. This CDR3 has 13 amino acids. The CDR3 is CASSYGGVGEQYF. The CDR3 DNA sequence: TGTGCCAGCAGTTACGGAGGGGTTGGCGAGCAGTACTTC.

This sequence joins TRBV9 and TRBJ1-6, with TRBD1 identical over 9 bases. The CDR3 runs to 15 residues. CDR1 and CDR2 (germline): SGDLS, YYNGEE. Trimming cost V 4 bases and J 9 bases; bases outside gene matches: 8. CDR3 in amino acids: CASSSGGQGRSPLHF. The CDR3 nucleotides are TGTGCCAGCAGCTCCGGGGGACAGGGCCGTTCACCCCTCCACTTT.

The chain has TRBV5-4 and TRBJ2-5; D might be TRBD1 (5 bases). Germline V gene data show CDR1 as SGHNT and CDR2 as YYREEE (reference sequence). V gave up 3 bases and J gave up 4 bases, with 13 bases separating them. The CDR3 extends over 14 amino acids. Here the CDR3 reads CASSSKGVGETQYF. The CDR3 DNA is TGTGCCAGCAGCTCAAAAGGGGTCGGAGAGACCCAGTACTTC.

This clone was seen only a few times. The genes are TRBV30 and TRBJ1-4; 8 nucleotides match TRBD1. The CDR3 is 14 amino acids. CDR1 is GTSNPN and CDR2 is SVGIG in the germline V gene (reference sequence). Trimming removed 0 bases from V and 7 bases from J; junction bases left unmatched: 4. The DNA for the CDR3 is TGTGCCTGGAGTGTCCGGACAGGGAGTGAAAAACTGTTTTTT. It codes for CAWSVRTGSEKLFF.

This clone was recorded once. The V and J genes are TRBV28 and TRBJ1-2; weak D call: TRBD1 (5 bases). This CDR3 has 15 residues. Germline CDR1 and CDR2: MDHEN and SYDVKM. V was shortened by 5 bases and J by 3 bases, with 16 bases between the two germline ends. CDR3 sequence: CASSIVGRAHYGYTF. CDR3 nucleotides: TGTGCCAGCAGTATAGTGGGGCGAGCCCACTATGGCTACACCTTC.

This chain joins TRBV12-3 or TRBV12-4 and TRBJ1-2, with 7 bases lining up with TRBD1. With V trimmed by 6 bases and J by 0 bases, 1 base remained unmatched. The CDR3 length is 13 residues. CDR3 loop: CASRGGSNYGYTF. CDR3 DNA: TGTGCCAGCAGAGGGGGCTCTAACTATGGCTACACCTTC.

This chain joins TRBV7-2 and TRBJ2-4; 7 positions match TRBD1. J lost 0 bases, V lost 1 base, and 12 bases had no gene match. This CDR3 has 19 residues. The germline CDR1 and CDR2 sequences are SGHTA and FQGNSA. The CDR3 DNA sequence: TGTGCCAGCAGCTTAGACGGGACAGCCTCCCAACTAGCCAAAAACATTCAGTACTTC. This translates into CASSLDGTASQLAKNIQYF. Together with reference TRBV7-2 and TRBJ2-4, the CDR3 gives the full variable domain: GAGVSQSPSNKVTEKGKDVELRCDPISGHTALYWYRQSLGQGLEFLIYFQGNSAPDKSGLPSDRFSAERTGGSVSTLTIQRTQQEDSAVYLCASSLDGTASQLAKNIQYFGAGTRLSVL.

This chain's CDR3 is CASSTSGTGDYEQYF. The CDR3 DNA is TGTGCCAGCAGTACTTCCGGGACAGGGGACTACGAGCAGTACTTC. The chain is built from TRBV6-5 and TRBJ2-7; 10 positions agree with TRBD1. The trim removed 5 bases at V and 3 bases at J, leaving 7 bases unmatched. The CDR3 spans 15 residues. Germline lookup yields CDR1 MNHEY and CDR2 SVGAGI.

The chain joins TRBV19 to TRBJ2-3, with D possibly matching TRBD2 (5 bases). Trimming stripped 8 bases from V and 1 base from J, with 10 bases between. Germline V gene sequence: CDR1 LNHDA, CDR2 SQIVND (reference sequence). This CDR3 contains 13 residues. The CDR3 coding sequence is TGTGCCAGTCTGAGGACTGGCACAGATACGCAGTATTTT. It specifies CASLRTGTDTQYF. Drawing the rest from reference TRBV19 and TRBJ2-3, the complete variable domain is DGGITQSPKYLFRKEGQNVTLSCEQNLNHDAMYWYRQDPGQGLRLIYYSQIVNDFQKGDIAEGYSVSREKKESFPLTVTSAQKNPTAFYLCASLRTGTDTQYFGPGTRLTVL.